Shown below are 19 T cell receptor beta chains from a single sample sequenced in a study of breast tumors, draining lymph nodes, adjacent tissues. Samples came from axillary lymph nodes draining the breast cancer. Via MiXCR, TCRdb re-called the multiplex PCR reads, giving one row per CDR3 protein. The table has 200,000 to 300,000 distinct CDR3 sequences, 30% to 35% seen once. Sequencing input: axillary lymph node tissue. The source is a female donor with breast cancer. Some clones in this sample may be carry-over from other donors' samples.

The table lists this clonotype with many counts. This chain links TRBV9 with TRBJ2-7, with 7 bases that match TRBD2. The CDR3 has 15 amino acids. The V segment lost 3 bases and the J segment 1 base; nucleotides outside the gene matches: 7. Germline values: CDR1 SGDLS, CDR2 YYNGEE. CDR3 protein: CASSAASGHSYEQYF. Here the CDR3 DNA reads TGTGCCAGCAGCGCCGCTAGCGGACATTCCTACGAGCAGTACTTC. Looking up the rest from reference TRBV9 and TRBJ2-7 gives the full variable domain: DSGVTQTPKHLITATGQRVTLRCSPRSGDLSVYWYQQSLDQGLQFLIQYYNGEERAKGNILERFSAQQFPDLHSELNLSSLELGDSALYFCASSAASGHSYEQYFGPGTRLTVT.

To note about this clonotype: A read error may produce the germline difference seen at one junction end. The CDR3 here is CASRHRGSTDTRYF. The CDR3 DNA sequence: TGTGCCAGCAGACACAGGGGTAGCACAGATACGCGGTATTTT. The genes are TRBV12-3 or TRBV12-4 and TRBJ2-3, with 7 bases matching TRBD1. The CDR3 is made up of 14 amino acids.

This clonotype was detected ten times or more. J is TRBJ2-7 and V is TRBV11-3, with a possible D match to TRBD2 (5 bases). This CDR3 is 15 amino acids long. The ends were cut back, 0 bases at V and 3 bases at J, with 12 bases in the middle. The V gene's germline CDR1 is SGHNT and CDR2 YENEEA. The CDR3 spells CASSLDPSRHYEQYF. For the CDR3, the DNA is TGTGCCAGCAGCTTAGACCCTAGCAGGCACTACGAGCAGTACTTC.

In its sample, this clonotype was seen a few times. With a much larger clone just one base away, this may be a read error. The chain recombines TRBV20-1 with TRBJ2-2; TRBD2 matches 7 bases. Germline lookup yields CDR1 DFQATT and CDR2 SNEGSKA (reference sequence). This CDR3 comprises 12 residues. J lost 4 bases, V lost 6 bases, and 2 bases had no gene match. Here the CDR3 DNA reads TGCAGTGCCGGACTAGGCACCGGGGAGCTGTTTTTT. Translating gives CSAGLGTGELFF.

CDR3 nucleotide sequence: TGTGCCAGCAGTTACGGGGCCGGGACTAGCGGCACAGATACGCAGTATTTT. It yields the protein CASSYGAGTSGTDTQYF. The gene calls are TRBV6-6 and TRBJ2-3, with 10 bases identical to TRBD2. Per the germline V gene, CDR1 is MNHNY and CDR2 is SVGAGI (reference sequence). The ends lost 2 bases at V and 1 base at J; junction bases unmatched: 6. This CDR3 has 17 residues.

This clonotype came up many times. The chain uses TRBV24-1 and TRBJ2-1; TRBD1 is a possible D gene (6 bases). Per germline, CDR1 KGHDR and CDR2 SFDVKD. This CDR3 contains 15 residues. Trimming removed 3 bases at V and 7 bases at J, with 15 bases between. The CDR3 DNA follows: TGTGCCACCAGTGATCCCGGACAGCCTTCAAATGAGCAGTTCTTC. This translates into CATSDPGQPSNEQFF.

Worth noting for this clonotype: A clone one base away is much larger, so this may be a read error. This chain connects TRBV30 to TRBJ1-6; D is uncertain. Germline-derived CDR1 and CDR2 are GTSNPN and SVGIG (reference sequence). This CDR3 region has 16 residues. CDR3 sequence reads: CAWSVMWGNLWSPFHF. The DNA for the CDR3 is TGTGCCTGGAGTGTGATGTGGGGAAATCTCTGGTCACCCTTCCACTTT.

The rearrangement uses TRBV6-2 or TRBV6-3 and TRBJ2-2; 15 bases match TRBD2. Per germline, CDR1 MNHEY and CDR2 SVGEGT. Trimming took 5 bases from V and 4 from J; bases not matched to a gene: 11. This CDR3 spans 19 amino acids. This chain's CDR3 is CASSHRGLAGGYSTGELFF. CDR3 coding DNA: TGTGCCAGCAGTCACCGGGGACTAGCGGGAGGTTATAGCACCGGGGAGCTGTTTTTT.

On this clonotype: One end of the junction does not line up with germline, which may come from a read error. The V and J genes are TRBV10-3 and TRBJ2-4, with 11 bases fitting TRBD2. There are 16 residues in the CDR3. Germline V gene data show CDR1 as ENHRY and CDR2 as SYGVKD. The DNA of the CDR3 is TGTGCCAGCAGTCTATCTAGCGGGAGGCGGGCAGACATTCAGTACTTC. This gives the protein CASSLSSGRRADIQYF.

This clonotype was seen at least ten times. The gene calls are TRBV20-1 and TRBJ2-1; no clear D. V was shortened by 1 base and J by 3 bases, with 7 bases between the two germline ends. CDR3 length: 13 residues. The V gene's germline CDR1 is DFQATT and CDR2 SNEGSKA (reference sequence). CDR3 in amino acids: CSARARVYNEQFF. CDR3 DNA: TGCAGTGCTAGAGCTCGAGTCTACAATGAGCAGTTCTTC.

This clonotype was found many times. The CDR3 region has the DNA TGTGCCAGCAGCGTAGCGGGCCATAATTCACCCCTCCACTTT. This encodes CASSVAGHNSPLHF. V usage is TRBV9 and J usage is TRBJ1-6; D is unresolved. Germline V gene sequence: CDR1 SGDLS, CDR2 YYNGEE. With 0 bases removed from V and 5 bases from J, the gap between germline ends came to 6 bases. This CDR3 is built from 14 residues.

There are many counts of this clonotype. This rearrangement joins TRBV2 to TRBJ2-7, with D unresolved. V was trimmed by 7 bases and J by 0 bases, leaving 7 bases between them. The CDR3 spans 12 residues. Germline-derived CDR1 and CDR2 are SNHLY and FYNNEI. CDR3 sequence reads: CASTADSYEQYF. The CDR3 DNA follows: TGTGCCAGCACTGCAGACTCCTACGAGCAGTACTTC.

A few counts support this clonotype. V is TRBV5-1 and J is TRBJ2-1; 8 nucleotides align to TRBD1. CDR1 and CDR2 from the germline V gene are SGHRS and YFSETQ. Losses at the gene ends were 3 bases for V and 0 bases for J; bases not matched to a gene: 5. The CDR3 totals 16 residues. CDR3 nucleotide sequence: TGCGCCAGCAGCTACGGACAGGGCAGCTCCTACAATGAGCAGTTCTTC. Amino acid sequence: CASSYGQGSSYNEQFF.

This clonotype was detected ten times or more. The chain combines TRBV6-5 with TRBJ2-5; 9 bases are shared with TRBD2. Germline CDR1 reads MNHEY; CDR2 reads SVGAGI. V shed 5 bases and J 1 base; nucleotides not matched to a gene: 2. This CDR3 contains 14 residues. CDR3 in amino acids: CASSEGLAQETQYF. The CDR3 DNA reads TGTGCCAGCAGTGAGGGACTAGCCCAAGAGACCCAGTACTTC.

This chain connects TRBV24-1 to TRBJ2-5; unclear D gene. This CDR3 region has 12 residues. V was clipped by 5 bases and J by 5 bases, with 8 bases between them. CDR1 is KGHDR and CDR2 is SFDVKD in the germline V gene. CDR3 in amino acids: CATSGGYETQYF. CDR3 bases: TGTGCCACCAGTGGTGGGTACGAGACCCAGTACTTC.

V usage is TRBV6-1 and J usage is TRBJ2-7; D unclear. V was shortened by 4 bases and J by 6 bases, with 4 bases between the two germline ends. CDR3 length: 10 amino acids. The germline V gene encodes CDR1 MNHNS and CDR2 SASEGT. The DNA for the CDR3 is TGTGCCAGCAGTGCCCCCGAGCAGTACTTC. Protein sequence: CASSAPEQYF.

Concerning this clonotype: Just one base apart from a much larger clone, this may be a read error. The chain couples TRBV5-5 to TRBJ2-7; 9 positions match TRBD2. In germline, CDR1 is SGHKS, CDR2 YYEKEE (reference sequence). CDR3 length: 15 residues. CDR3 in DNA: TGTACCAGCAGCTTGCGGGGGGGCAGCTCCTACGAGCAGTACTTC. Encoded protein: CTSSLRGGSSYEQYF.

The chain recombines TRBV29-1 with TRBJ1-1; 8 bases align to TRBD1. The CDR3 length is 13 residues. V lost 6 bases to trimming and J lost 3 bases; unmatched junction nucleotides: 6. Germline V gives CDR1 SQVTM, CDR2 ANQGSEA. The DNA of the CDR3 is TGCAGCGTCCGCGGACAGGGAGACACTGAAGCTTTCTTT. Amino acid sequence: CSVRGQGDTEAFF.

This chain connects TRBV29-1 to TRBJ2-3, with 12 nucleotides matching TRBD2. CDR3 length: 14 amino acids. The germline V gene has CDR1 SQVTM and CDR2 ANQGSEA. Unmatched junction bases numbered 7, after V lost 5 bases and J lost 7 bases. The CDR3 sequence: CSVLLAGGPNTQYF. The CDR3 DNA follows: TGCAGCGTTCTCCTAGCGGGAGGGCCAAATACGCAGTATTTT.